This TCR beta chain was obtained from a study of T-cell reconstitution after alpha-beta-depleted transplantation in children. Study-wide findings and caveats: Several hundred graft clones that had expanded were reportedly the source of alpha-beta T cells about two months after transplant. Counts and diversity of T cells one year after transplant came mostly from newly produced T cells.

As regards this clonotype: Its antigen is unidentified.

The authors prepared the TCRbeta library with unique molecular identifiers. A single record per CDR3 protein comes from TCRdb applying MiXCR to the PCR reads. The sample has about 350,000 distinct CDR3 sequences, 15% to 20% seen once; the top ten hold around 38%. This CDR3 comprises 17 residues. The V gene end was trimmed by 5 bases and the J gene end by 5 bases; junction bases not matched to a gene: 7. Germline values: CDR1 MNHEY, CDR2 SMNVEV (reference sequence). The material sequenced was PBMCs, mostly from graft donor cells, taken 360 days after TCRalphabeta/CD19-depleted stem cell transplant. This TCR was recovered from a male patient aged 2 to 9 who had a stem cell transplant for acute lymphoblastic leukemia, so the T cells may come from the graft donor. V gene TRBV27 combines with J gene TRBJ2-1, with 15 bases lining up with TRBD2. The CDR3 region has the DNA TGTGCCAGCAGTCACGGACTAGCGGGAGGGCCACACAATGAGCAGTTCTTC. Its translation is CASSHGLAGGPHNEQFF.